The rows below give T cell receptor beta chains drawn from one sample of a study of T cells in Graves' hyperthyroidism and ophthalmopathy. Via MiXCR, TCRdb re-called the multiplex PCR reads, giving one row per CDR3 protein. This table holds about 420,000 distinct CDR3 sequences, 15% to 18% found once. Sequencing was performed on blood. Receptors originate from a woman aged 18-30 years with Graves' hyperthyroidism. The CDR3 runs from the conserved cysteine through the conserved F or W. Fields, in order: V gene, clone size, J gene, D gene, CDR3 protein, CDR3 DNA. The D gene is left open where the match is weak. The listing skips clone size in some rows; elsewhere it reads once, few, many or a size class.

v_gene: TRBV19
abundance: many
j_gene: TRBJ1-1
d_gene: TRBD1
CDR3aa: CASSQKQGQTEAFF
CDR3nt: TGTGCCAGTAGTCAAAAACAGGGGCAGACTGAAGCTTTCTTT

v_gene: TRBV15
abundance: .
j_gene: TRBJ2-2
d_gene: .
CDR3aa: CATSRDRAGELFF
CDR3nt: TGTGCCACCAGCAGAGATAGAGCCGGGGAGCTGTTTTTT

v_gene: TRBV20-1
abundance: many
j_gene: TRBJ2-1
d_gene: .
CDR3aa: CSASRLNGNEQFF
CDR3nt: TGCAGTGCTAGTAGACTCAATGGAAATGAGCAGTTCTTC

v_gene: TRBV2
abundance: many
j_gene: TRBJ2-1
d_gene: .
CDR3aa: CASSEMQGSYNEQFF
CDR3nt: TGTGCCAGCAGTGAAATGCAGGGCTCCTACAATGAGCAGTTCTTC

v_gene: TRBV10-3
abundance: few
j_gene: TRBJ2-1
d_gene: .
CDR3aa: CAIREGQGGNEQFF
CDR3nt: TGTGCCATCAGGGAGGGGCAGGGTGGGAATGAGCAGTTCTTC

v_gene: TRBV19
abundance: .
j_gene: TRBJ2-2
d_gene: TRBD2
CDR3aa: CASSHSGGAGELFF
CDR3nt: TGTGCCAGTAGTCATAGCGGGGGGGCCGGGGAGCTGTTTTTT

v_gene: TRBV15
abundance: many
j_gene: TRBJ2-1
d_gene: TRBD1
CDR3aa: CATSRTGVSYNEQFF
CDR3nt: TGTGCCACCAGCAGAACAGGGGTATCCTACAATGAGCAGTTCTTC

v_gene: TRBV6-1
abundance: .
j_gene: TRBJ2-3
d_gene: .
CDR3aa: CASSGRPDTDTQYF
CDR3nt: TGTGCCAGCAGTGGACGGCCCGACACAGATACGCAGTATTTT

v_gene: TRBV7-9
abundance: few
j_gene: TRBJ1-5
d_gene: .
CDR3aa: CASSPLGGARSNQPQHF
CDR3nt: TGTGCCAGCAGCCCCCTCGGGGGGGCTAGGAGCAATCAGCCCCAGCATTTT

v_gene: TRBV24-1
abundance: few
j_gene: TRBJ2-3
d_gene: .
CDR3aa: CATSAGLSTDTQYF
CDR3nt: TGTGCCACCAGTGCAGGGTTAAGCACAGATACGCAGTATTTT

v_gene: TRBV28
abundance: many
j_gene: TRBJ2-2
d_gene: TRBD2
CDR3aa: CASSFKGLENTGELFF
CDR3nt: TGTGCCAGCAGTTTCAAGGGACTAGAGAACACCGGGGAGCTGTTTTTT

v_gene: TRBV12-3/TRBV12-4
abundance: many
j_gene: TRBJ1-2
d_gene: .
CDR3aa: CASRGRINYGYTF
CDR3nt: TGTGCCAGCAGGGGACGGATTAACTATGGCTACACCTTC

v_gene: TRBV20-1
abundance: few
j_gene: TRBJ2-1
d_gene: .
CDR3aa: CSALKWGNSYNEQFF
CDR3nt: TGCAGTGCTCTCAAATGGGGGAATTCCTACAATGAGCAGTTCTTC

v_gene: TRBV7-9
abundance: many
j_gene: TRBJ2-7
d_gene: TRBD2
CDR3aa: CASFGLAETNYEQYF
CDR3nt: TGTGCCAGCTTTGGACTAGCGGAAACCAACTACGAGCAGTACTTC

v_gene: TRBV19
abundance: .
j_gene: TRBJ1-2
d_gene: .
CDR3aa: CASSREASGYGYTF
CDR3nt: TGTGCCAGTAGTCGAGAGGCTTCTGGCTATGGCTACACCTTC

v_gene: TRBV12-3/TRBV12-4
abundance: many
j_gene: TRBJ2-1
d_gene: TRBD2
CDR3aa: CASSLRSGSPYNEQFF
CDR3nt: TGTGCCAGCAGTTTAAGAAGCGGGAGTCCCTACAATGAGCAGTTCTTC

v_gene: TRBV11-2
abundance: many
j_gene: TRBJ2-1
d_gene: TRBD2
CDR3aa: CASSLWDYFGEQFF
CDR3nt: TGTGCCAGCAGCTTGTGGGACTACTTTGGGGAGCAGTTCTTC

v_gene: TRBV10-3
abundance: few
j_gene: TRBJ2-3
d_gene: TRBD2
CDR3aa: CAISDRIGRVRDTQYF
CDR3nt: TGTGCCATCAGTGACCGAATAGGGAGGGTGAGAGATACGCAGTATTTT

v_gene: TRBV9
abundance: .
j_gene: TRBJ1-3
d_gene: .
CDR3aa: CASSPRRGPISGNTIYF
CDR3nt: TGTGCCAGCAGCCCAAGGAGGGGTCCTATCTCTGGAAACACCATATATTTT

v_gene: TRBV5-1
abundance: many
j_gene: TRBJ1-2
d_gene: .
CDR3aa: CASSFGAQGIGANYGYTF
CDR3nt: TGCGCCAGCAGCTTTGGTGCCCAGGGGATTGGGGCTAACTATGGCTACACCTTC

v_gene: TRBV11-2
abundance: many
j_gene: TRBJ2-1
d_gene: TRBD1
CDR3aa: CASSSDRGQGDYNEQFF
CDR3nt: TGTGCCAGCAGCTCTGACCGGGGACAGGGAGATTACAATGAGCAGTTCTTC

v_gene: TRBV7-6
abundance: few
j_gene: TRBJ2-7
d_gene: .
CDR3aa: CASSLARSGSHEQYF
CDR3nt: TGTGCCAGCAGCTTAGCGCGGTCGGGGTCCCACGAGCAGTACTTC

v_gene: TRBV28
abundance: many
j_gene: TRBJ2-1
d_gene: TRBD2
CDR3aa: CASSSSGLAGGEQFF
CDR3nt: TGTGCCAGCAGTTCCTCCGGACTAGCGGGCGGAGAGCAGTTCTTC